This T cell receptor (beta chain) was sequenced for a study of blood T cell repertoires in COVID-19. Across the study: Some COVID-19 samples were acute and others convalescent; all came from the United States, Italy and Spain. Sources were T cells, B-cell-depleted T cells, or PBMCs; the material itself was cDNA or gDNA.

This clone was counted a single time. V gave up 5 bases and J gave up 2 bases; unmatched junction bases: 11. The CDR3 has 18 amino acids. Germline CDR1 LNHNV, CDR2 YYDKDF (reference sequence). Original processing notes: Reference gene primer amplification gave estimated nucleated cell counts. Sequenced by immunoSEQ multiplex PCR; TCRdb stores in-frame clones only, minus some. V and J calls and clone size are given by that table; D and trimming were obtained from the DNA. The sample lists 200,000 to 300,000 clones, approximately 86% occurring once. The specimen was peripheral blood. The gene calls are TRBV15 and TRBJ2-1; 11 nucleotides align to TRBD2. This TCR came from a middle-aged man who had recovered from COVID-19. CDR3 sequence reads: CATSRSRLAGYTYNEQFF. The CDR3 DNA reads TGTGCCACCAGCCGTTCAAGACTAGCGGGATACACCTACAATGAGCAGTTCTTC.